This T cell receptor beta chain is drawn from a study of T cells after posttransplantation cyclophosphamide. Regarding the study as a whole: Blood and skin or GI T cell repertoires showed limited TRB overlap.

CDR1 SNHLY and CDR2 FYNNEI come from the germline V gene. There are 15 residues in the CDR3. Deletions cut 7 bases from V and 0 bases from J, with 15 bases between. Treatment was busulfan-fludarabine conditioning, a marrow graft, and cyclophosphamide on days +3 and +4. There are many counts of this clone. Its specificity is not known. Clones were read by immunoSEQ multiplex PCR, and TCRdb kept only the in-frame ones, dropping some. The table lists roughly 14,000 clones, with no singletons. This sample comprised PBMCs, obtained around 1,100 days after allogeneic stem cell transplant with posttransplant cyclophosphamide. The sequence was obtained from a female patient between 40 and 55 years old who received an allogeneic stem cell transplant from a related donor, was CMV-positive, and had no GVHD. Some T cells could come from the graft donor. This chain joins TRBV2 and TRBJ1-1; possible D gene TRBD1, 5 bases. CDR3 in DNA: TGTGCCAGCACCAAGGGCAGGGCATTGAACACTGAAGCTTTCTTT. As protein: CASTKGRALNTEAFF.